This TCR beta chain was observed in a study of memory CD4+ T cells and cytomegalovirus serostatus. Study-wide context: Donors were healthy Belgian adults, 10 or so CMV seropositive and approximately 23 seronegative. Findings and limits, study-wide: Median bootstrapped AUC for CMV status was about 0.95 originally, just under 0.93 US-trained. CD4+ memory repertoires contained about two fifths of the 164 reported CMV TCRbeta sequences.

Libraries were prepared by immunoSEQ multiplex PCR; TCRdb keeps only in-frame clonotypes and omits some of them. The table records 45,000 to 50,000 clones, around 78% of them present only once. This CDR3 is 16 amino acids long. With 1 base removed from V and 1 base from J, the gap between germline ends came to 11 bases. Germline V gene sequence: CDR1 MNHNS, CDR2 SASEGT. The sort gate was single viable CD3+CD4+CD8-CD45RO+ cells for memory CD4+ T cells. In the case of this clone: Antigen specificity is unknown.

Sample: memory CD4+ T cells from blood. The V and J genes are TRBV6-1 and TRBJ1-5; D not certain. This receptor was obtained from an adult in good health and CMV-seronegative. CDR3 sequence (DNA): TGTGCCAGCAGTGAAGGGGTGGTTCGAAGCAATCAGCCCCAGCATTTT. Translating gives CASSEGVVRSNQPQHF.